The entry below gives a single T cell receptor (beta chain) sequence along with its context. V trimming: 2 bases; J trimming: 4 bases; junction bases outside the gene matches: 6. Germline V gene data show CDR1 as SGDLS and CDR2 as YYNGEE. The CDR3 runs 14 residues. The entry originates in a study of cytotoxic CD8 clonotypes in ibrutinib-treated CLL. Sequenced by immunoSEQ multiplex PCR; TCRdb stores in-frame clones only, minus some. The data hold almost 250,000 clones, with roughly 70% observed a single time. Sequenced material: PBMCs, taken after 24 months of ibrutinib treatment. This TCR was sampled from a human donor with chronic lymphocytic leukemia. The rearrangement joins TRBV9 to TRBJ2-7, with 7 bases aligning to TRBD2. CDR3 sequence reads: CASSVAGEHYEQYF. DNA for the CDR3: TGTGCCAGCAGCGTGGCGGGAGAACATTACGAGCAGTACTTC. Combining the CDR3 with reference TRBV9 and TRBJ2-7 gives the whole variable domain DSGVTQTPKHLITATGQRVTLRCSPRSGDLSVYWYQQSLDQGLQFLIQYYNGEERAKGNILERFSAQQFPDLHSELNLSSLELGDSALYFCASSVAGEHYEQYFGPGTRLTVT.